The TCR beta chain under discussion was sequenced for a study of cytomegalovirus exposure and HLA in healthy donors. PCR primers comprised 60 Vbeta and 13 Jbeta primers. Clones were read by immunoSEQ multiplex PCR, and TCRdb kept only the in-frame ones, dropping some. The sample shows approximately 200,000 clones, roughly 84% of them seen only once. The V end lost 4 bases, the J end lost 2 bases, and 13 bases lay between the germline ends. The CDR3 runs 15 residues. The germline V gene encodes CDR1 MNHEY and CDR2 SVGAGI. This sequence originates from a boy aged 5-17 years in good health and CMV-seronegative. The V call is TRBV6-5, the J call TRBJ2-3; a possible D gene is TRBD2 (6 bases). The sample consisted of PBMCs. Here the CDR3 reads CASSLGTLITDTQYF. The CDR3, as DNA: TGTGCCAGCAGTTTAGGGACTTTAATCACAGATACGCAGTATTTT.